This is a list of T cell receptor beta chains from one sample in a study of PD-L1 blockade in urothelial cancer. Some clones are missing from TCRdb's copy, which holds only in-frame ones; the method was immunoSEQ multiplex PCR. The sample has about 72,000 clones, about 86% seen once. The sequences come from PBMCs, collected around atezolizumab (anti-PD-L1) treatment. All receptors come from a man in his fifties or sixties with urothelial cancer. Both conserved end residues are part of each CDR3. The D gene is left open where the match is weak. Some rows have no size entry. The others give once, few or many, or a class for an expanded clone.

>TRBJ2-5|.|once|TRBV6-1
TGTGCCAGCTCATTATACACACAAGAGACCCAGTACTTC
CASSLYTQETQYF
>TRBJ2-1|.|.|TRBV5-4
TGTGCCAGCAGCCCACGGGGACGGGGGAGCTCCTACAATGAGCAGTTCTTC
CASSPRGRGSSYNEQFF
>TRBJ1-6|TRBD1|.|TRBV9
TGTGCCAGCAGTAACGACAGGGGGAAAAAAGGGCCACCCCTCCACTTT
CASSNDRGKKGPPLHF
>TRBJ1-2|.|.|TRBV18
TGTGCCAGCTCACCACTAGCGGCAGGCGGCTATGGCTACACCTTC
CASSPLAAGGYGYTF
>TRBJ1-1|.|.|TRBV30
TGTGCCTGGAGTGTAGGGGCTGAAGCTTTCTTT
CAWSVGAEAFF
>TRBJ2-4|.|.|TRBV28
TGTGCCAGCAGGGGCCTCGTGGGAGACAAAAACATTCAGTACTTC
CASRGLVGDKNIQYF
>TRBJ1-1|.|few|TRBV29-1
TGCAGCGTGACCGGGACACTTAAGTTGAACACTGAAGCTTTCTTT
CSVTGTLKLNTEAFF
>TRBJ1-3|.|.|TRBV5-1
TGCGCCAGCAGCTTGGCAGGGTCCTCTGGAAACACCATATATTTT
CASSLAGSSGNTIYF
>TRBJ2-7|.|.|TRBV5-6
TGTGCCAGCAGCTTGCCAGGGGATCCGTCCGAGCAGTACTTC
CASSLPGDPSEQYF
>TRBJ1-4|.|.|TRBV30
TGTGCCTGGAGGAGGGGGGAAAAACTGTTTTTT
CAWRRGEKLFF
>TRBJ2-1|TRBD2|.|TRBV29-1
TGCAGCGCCGGAAGACTAGCGGGGGCCAGCAATGAGCAGTTCTTC
CSAGRLAGASNEQFF
>TRBJ2-3|TRBD2|.|TRBV4-1
TGCGCCAGCAGCCAAGACGGGGGCGGGGGGGCCGCAGATACGCAGTATTTT
CASSQDGGGGAADTQYF
>TRBJ2-1|TRBD2|.|TRBV6-5
TGTGCCAGCAGTCGTAGCGGGGGAGTCTACAATGAGCAGTTCTTC
CASSRSGGVYNEQFF
>TRBJ1-5|.|.|TRBV30
TGTGCCTGGAGCTATAGCAATCAGCCCCAGCATTTT
CAWSYSNQPQHF
>TRBJ2-7|TRBD1|.|TRBV28
TGTGCCAGCAGCTCCCGGACAGGGACCTTCTACGAGCAGTACTTC
CASSSRTGTFYEQYF
>TRBJ2-1|.|.|TRBV5-1
TGCGCCAGCACCTTGTTTAATCAGGACACTTTGGGGGAGCAGTTCTTC
CASTLFNQDTLGEQFF
>TRBJ2-7|.|.|TRBV7-2
TGTGCCAGCAGCTTAGTCGACAGTTCCTACGAGCAGTACTTC
CASSLVDSSYEQYF
>TRBJ2-3|TRBD2|.|TRBV7-8
TGTGCCAGCAGCTTTGGACTAGCGGGGGGACTAAGCACAGATACGCAGTATTTT
CASSFGLAGGLSTDTQYF
>TRBJ1-1|TRBD1|.|TRBV28
TGTGCCAGCAGCCCGGCGGGACAGGGTTTTAACACTGAAGCTTTCTTT
CASSPAGQGFNTEAFF
>TRBJ1-5|.|.|TRBV19
TGTGCCAGTAGTATCCGCCGGGGGGGGTGGCAGCCCCAGCATTTT
CASSIRRGGWQPQHF
>TRBJ1-1|.|.|TRBV7-3
TGTGCCAGCAGCGTACAGGCTTGGGACACTGAAGCTTTCTTT
CASSVQAWDTEAFF
>TRBJ2-2|.|.|TRBV6-5
TGTGCCAAGGAGGGGGCTCTAGACACCGGGGAGCTGTTTTTT
CAKEGALDTGELFF
>TRBJ1-5|.|.|TRBV7-7
TGTGCTAGCAGCCTGTATCAGCCCCAGCATTTT
CASSLYQPQHF
>TRBJ1-1|.|.|TRBV6-5
TGTGCCAGCACCGCCAGGGAGGGTGAAGCTTTCTTT
CASTAREGEAFF
>TRBJ1-2|.|.|TRBV19
TGTGCCAGTAGTGTCCAGACAAGGGCTTACAGGGGCTACACCTTC
CASSVQTRAYRGYTF
>TRBJ2-7|TRBD2|.|TRBV6-1
TGTGCCAACCGGGGGGACGGAGCCTACGAGCAGTACTTC
CANRGDGAYEQYF
>TRBJ1-2|.|.|TRBV6-5
TGTGCCAGCAGTGAGGGGGTTTGGGGCTACACCTTC
CASSEGVWGYTF
>TRBJ2-7|TRBD1|.|TRBV19
TGTGCCAGTAGTATGGAGGGGACAGGGGGCTACGAGCAGTACTTC
CASSMEGTGGYEQYF
>TRBJ2-2|.|.|TRBV7-6
TGTGCCAGCAGCAATAGCCGGACCGGGGAGCTGTTTTTT
CASSNSRTGELFF
>TRBJ1-4|.|.|TRBV7-9
TGTGCCAGCAGCTTGGTTAATGCAGCAACTAATGAAAAACTGTTTTTT
CASSLVNAATNEKLFF
>TRBJ2-5|.|few|TRBV14
TGTGCCAGCAGCAGACACCTCCAAGAGACCCAGTACTTC
CASSRHLQETQYF
>TRBJ2-7|.|.|TRBV10-1
TGCGCCAGCAGTGGTCGGACTAACTCCTACGAGCAGTACTTC
CASSGRTNSYEQYF
>TRBJ1-1|.|once|TRBV11-3
TGTGCCAGCAGCTTAGTCCGGGTGGGAGTTCCGGACACTGAAGCTTTCTTT
CASSLVRVGVPDTEAFF
>TRBJ1-4|.|.|TRBV5-1
TGCGCCAGCAGCCGGGAAGGACAGAAGGATGAAAAACTGTTTTTT
CASSREGQKDEKLFF
>TRBJ2-5|.|.|TRBV19
TGTGCCAGTAGTGAGGCAGGGGGGCCTCAAGAGACCCAGTACTTC
CASSEAGGPQETQYF
>TRBJ1-6|.|few|TRBV6-4
TGTGCCAGCAGTCCGCAGGGTGATAATTCACCCCTCCACTTT
CASSPQGDNSPLHF
>TRBJ2-3|.|once|TRBV19
TGTGCCAGTAGTCCCCCCAGGTTGGGGGGGCTGACAGATACGCAGTATTTT
CASSPPRLGGLTDTQYF
>TRBJ1-4|.|.|TRBV7-7
TGTGCTAGCAGCTTAGGGGCATCGGCTAATGAAAAACTGTTTTTT
CASSLGASANEKLFF
>TRBJ1-4|TRBD1|.|TRBV5-4
TGTGCCAGCAGCGGCAACAGGGGCGGCAATGAAAAACTGTTTTTT
CASSGNRGGNEKLFF
>TRBJ2-2|TRBD1|.|TRBV18
TGTGCCAGCTCACCATGGACAGGGGACACCGGGGAGCTGTTTTTT
CASSPWTGDTGELFF
>TRBJ2-7|TRBD1|few|TRBV7-2
TGTGCCAGCAGCCGGGACAGGGGCTACGAGCAGTACTTC
CASSRDRGYEQYF
>TRBJ2-2|.|.|TRBV5-1
TGCGCCAGCAGCTTGGACTACGTCTCCGGGGAGCTGTTTTTT
CASSLDYVSGELFF
>TRBJ2-1|.|.|TRBV7-8
TGTGCCAGCAGTCTCAGGGATAATGAGCAGTTCTTC
CASSLRDNEQFF
>TRBJ2-7|.|.|TRBV19
TGTGCCAGTAGTCCCCGCGATCTTGGCCAGGGTGAGCAGTACTTC
CASSPRDLGQGEQYF
>TRBJ2-4|TRBD1|.|TRBV12-5
TGTGCTAGTGGTTTGGTACGAGGGGGCCAGGACATTCAGTACTTC
CASGLVRGGQDIQYF
>TRBJ2-7|.|.|TRBV10-2
TGCGCCAGCAGTCAGGGCCCGGGCTTC
CASSQGPGF
>TRBJ2-7|TRBD1|.|TRBV2
TGTGCCAGCCTCCGGGACAGGTCATACGAGCAGTACTTC
CASLRDRSYEQYF
>TRBJ2-7|.|.|TRBV7-2
TGTGCCAGCAGCTTATTTCAGGCTACCCCCTACGAGCAGTACTTC
CASSLFQATPYEQYF
>TRBJ2-5|TRBD1|.|TRBV14
TGTGCCAGCAGCCCCGCTACAGGGGGCGGAGAGACCCAGTACTTC
CASSPATGGGETQYF
>TRBJ2-1|.|.|TRBV19
TGTGCCAGTAGTCATTTCCGACAGGCGAAAAACAATGAGCAGTTCTTC
CASSHFRQAKNNEQFF
>TRBJ2-5|.|.|TRBV18
TGTGCCAGCTCACCCATACATGGTTCGGACACAAAAGAGACCCAGTACTTC
CASSPIHGSDTKETQYF
>TRBJ2-7|TRBD1|.|TRBV7-3
TGTGCCAGCAGCTCCAGGACAGGGGGCTTCTACGAGCAGTACTTC
CASSSRTGGFYEQYF
>TRBJ1-2|.|once|TRBV30
TGTGCCTGGGACGTTGGGCCACAGGGCAGCCTCTTC
CAWDVGPQGSLF
>TRBJ2-3|TRBD2|few|TRBV4-3
TGCGCCAGCAGCCAAGTACTAGCGGGGGCCCGTGCTAGCACAGATACGCAGTATTTT
CASSQVLAGARASTDTQYF
>TRBJ2-3|TRBD2|.|TRBV2
TGTGCCAGCACCGAACGCGGGGGGGCCACAGATACGCAGTATTTT
CASTERGGATDTQYF
>TRBJ2-1|TRBD2|.|TRBV6-6
TGTGCCAGCAGGAGCAGCGGGGGACCCTACAATGAGCAGTTCTTC
CASRSSGGPYNEQFF
>TRBJ2-1|TRBD1|.|TRBV5-4
TGTGCCAGCAGCAGAGAACCGGGACAGGGGCACAATGAGCAGTTCTTC
CASSREPGQGHNEQFF
>TRBJ1-1|.|.|TRBV7-3
TGTGCCAGCAGCTTAGGGGCAGCGAACACTGAAGCTTTCTTT
CASSLGAANTEAFF
>TRBJ1-2|.|.|TRBV7-6
TGTGCCAGCAGCTTAGAGGCAGGGAACTATGGCTACACCTTC
CASSLEAGNYGYTF
>TRBJ2-1|TRBD1|.|TRBV6-5
TGTGCCAGCAGCTTCACGGGGACAGGGTTTAATGAGCAGTTCTTC
CASSFTGTGFNEQFF